This TCR beta chain was captured in a study of T-cell reconstitution after alpha-beta-depleted transplantation in children. In this sample, this clonotype turned up many times. Using unique molecular identifiers, the investigators prepared the TCRbeta library. TCRdb itself ran the PCR reads through MiXCR, one entry per CDR3 protein. The top ten hold just under 7.5% of the sample, which has 250,000 to 300,000 distinct CDR3 sequences, around 9.1% seen once. The sequences come from PBMCs, collected before TCRalphabeta/CD19-depleted stem cell transplant. The source is a boy younger than two with acute myeloid leukemia, due to receive a stem cell transplant.

The DNA of the CDR3 is TGTGCCACCAGTGATCTCGGGACAGGGGGCCTCGGGGAGCTGTTTTTT. It yields the protein CATSDLGTGGLGELFF. The chain joins TRBV24-1 to TRBJ2-2; TRBD1 agrees at 12 bases. The V segment lost 3 bases and the J segment 7 bases; nucleotides outside the gene matches: 5. Germline V CDR1 and CDR2: KGHDR, SFDVKD. The CDR3 is 16 amino acids.